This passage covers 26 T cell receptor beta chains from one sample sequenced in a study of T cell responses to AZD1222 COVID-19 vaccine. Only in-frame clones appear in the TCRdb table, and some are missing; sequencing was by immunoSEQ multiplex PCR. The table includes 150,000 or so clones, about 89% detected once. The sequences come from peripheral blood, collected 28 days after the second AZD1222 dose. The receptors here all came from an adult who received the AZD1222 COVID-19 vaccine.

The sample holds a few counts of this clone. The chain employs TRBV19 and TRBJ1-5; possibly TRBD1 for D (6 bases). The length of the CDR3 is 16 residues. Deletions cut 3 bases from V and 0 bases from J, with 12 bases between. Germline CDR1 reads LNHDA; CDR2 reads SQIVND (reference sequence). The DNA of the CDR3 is TGTGCCAGTAGTATTGGAGGGGGATATAGCAATCAGCCCCAGCATTTT. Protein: CASSIGGGYSNQPQHF.

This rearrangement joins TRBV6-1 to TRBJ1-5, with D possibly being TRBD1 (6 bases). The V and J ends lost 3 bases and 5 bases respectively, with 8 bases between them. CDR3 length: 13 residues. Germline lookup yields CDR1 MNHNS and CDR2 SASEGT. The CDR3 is CASSERGYQPQHF. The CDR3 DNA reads TGTGCCAGCAGTGAGAGGGGGTATCAGCCCCAGCATTTT.

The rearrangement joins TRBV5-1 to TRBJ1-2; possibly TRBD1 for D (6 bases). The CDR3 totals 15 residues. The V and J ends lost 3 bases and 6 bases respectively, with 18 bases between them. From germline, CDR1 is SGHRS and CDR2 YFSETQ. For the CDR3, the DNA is TGCGCCAGCAGCTCCGGAGTAGGGGGGCGGGATGGCTACACCTTC. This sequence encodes CASSSGVGGRDGYTF.

In DNA, the CDR3 is TGTGCCACCCGCCCCCCAGGGAACTATGGCTACACCTTC. Translation gives CATRPPGNYGYTF. This chain connects TRBV6-2 or TRBV6-3 to TRBJ1-2; perhaps TRBD1 as D (5 bases). Trimming pared 10 bases from V and 2 bases from J, leaving 14 bases between. Per the germline V gene, CDR1 is MNHEY and CDR2 is SVGEGT. The length of the CDR3 is 13 residues.

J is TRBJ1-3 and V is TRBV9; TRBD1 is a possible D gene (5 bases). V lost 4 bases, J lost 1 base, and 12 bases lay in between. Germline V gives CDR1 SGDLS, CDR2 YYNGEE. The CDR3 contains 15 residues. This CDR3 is CASSRLQGSGNTIYF. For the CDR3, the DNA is TGTGCCAGCAGCCGCCTTCAGGGATCTGGAAACACCATATATTTT.

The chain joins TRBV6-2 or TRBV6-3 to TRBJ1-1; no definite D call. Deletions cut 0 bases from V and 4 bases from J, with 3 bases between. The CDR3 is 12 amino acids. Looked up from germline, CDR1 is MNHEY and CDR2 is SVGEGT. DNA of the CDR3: TGTGCCAGCAGTTACTCGTTCACTGAAGCTTTCTTT. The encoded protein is CASSYSFTEAFF.

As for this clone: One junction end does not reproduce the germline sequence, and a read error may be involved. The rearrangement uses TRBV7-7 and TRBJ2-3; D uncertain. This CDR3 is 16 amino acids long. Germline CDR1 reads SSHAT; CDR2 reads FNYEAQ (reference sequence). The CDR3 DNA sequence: TGTGCTAGCAGCTTAGGCCACGGGCTAGGCACAGATACGCAGTATTTT. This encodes CASSLGHGLGTDTQYF.

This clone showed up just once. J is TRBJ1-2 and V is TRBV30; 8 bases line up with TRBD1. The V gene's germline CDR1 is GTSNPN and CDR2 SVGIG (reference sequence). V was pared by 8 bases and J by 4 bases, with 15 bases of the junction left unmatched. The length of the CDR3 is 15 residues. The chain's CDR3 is CAASHSGTGLYGYTF. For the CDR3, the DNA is TGTGCCGCGAGCCATTCAGGGACAGGTCTCTATGGCTACACCTTC.

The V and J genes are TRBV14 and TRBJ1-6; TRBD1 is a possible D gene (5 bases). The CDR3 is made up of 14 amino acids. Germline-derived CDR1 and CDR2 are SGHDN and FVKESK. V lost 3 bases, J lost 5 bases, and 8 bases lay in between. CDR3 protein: CASSHRGDNSPLHF. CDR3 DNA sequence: TGTGCCAGCAGCCACCGGGGGGATAATTCACCCCTCCACTTT.

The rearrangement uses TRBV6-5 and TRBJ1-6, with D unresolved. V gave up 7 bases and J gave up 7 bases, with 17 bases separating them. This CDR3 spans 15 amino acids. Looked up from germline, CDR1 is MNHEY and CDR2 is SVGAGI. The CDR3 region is CASTNSGVRNSPLHF. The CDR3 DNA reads TGTGCCAGCACCAACAGCGGAGTGCGGAATTCACCCCTCCACTTT.

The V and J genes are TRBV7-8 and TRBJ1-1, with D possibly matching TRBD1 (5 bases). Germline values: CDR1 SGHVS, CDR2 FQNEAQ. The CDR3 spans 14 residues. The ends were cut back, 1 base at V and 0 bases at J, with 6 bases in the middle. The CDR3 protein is CASSLGGLNTEAFF. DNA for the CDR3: TGTGCCAGCAGCTTAGGGGGACTGAACACTGAAGCTTTCTTT.

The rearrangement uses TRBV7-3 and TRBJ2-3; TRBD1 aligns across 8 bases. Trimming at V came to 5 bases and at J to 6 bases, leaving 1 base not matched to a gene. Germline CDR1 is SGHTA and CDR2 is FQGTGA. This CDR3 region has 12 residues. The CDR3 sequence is CASSQGADTQYF. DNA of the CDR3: TGTGCCAGCAGCCAGGGGGCCGATACGCAGTATTTT.

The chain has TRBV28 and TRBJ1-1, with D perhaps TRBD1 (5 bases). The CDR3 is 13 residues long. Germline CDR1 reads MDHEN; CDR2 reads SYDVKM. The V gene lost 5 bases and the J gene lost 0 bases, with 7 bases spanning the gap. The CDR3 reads CASSIRVNTEAFF. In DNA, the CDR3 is TGTGCCAGCAGTATCAGGGTGAACACTGAAGCTTTCTTT.

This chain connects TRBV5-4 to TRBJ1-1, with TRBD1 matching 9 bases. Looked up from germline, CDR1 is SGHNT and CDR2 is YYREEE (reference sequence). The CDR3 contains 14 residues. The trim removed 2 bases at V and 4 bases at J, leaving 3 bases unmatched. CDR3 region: CASSLQGAFTEAFF. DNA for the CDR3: TGTGCCAGCAGCTTACAGGGGGCATTCACTGAAGCTTTCTTT.

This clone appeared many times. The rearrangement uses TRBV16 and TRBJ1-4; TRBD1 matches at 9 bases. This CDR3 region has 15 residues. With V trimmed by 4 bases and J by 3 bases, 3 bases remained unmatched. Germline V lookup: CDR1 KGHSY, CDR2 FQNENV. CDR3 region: CASSLDRGANEKLFF. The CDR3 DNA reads TGTGCCAGCAGCCTGGACAGGGGAGCTAATGAAAAACTGTTTTTT.

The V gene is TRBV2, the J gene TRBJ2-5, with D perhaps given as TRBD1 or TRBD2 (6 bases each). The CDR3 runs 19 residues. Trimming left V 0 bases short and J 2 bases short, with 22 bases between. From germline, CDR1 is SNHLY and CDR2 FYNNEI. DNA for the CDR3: TGTGCCAGCAGTGAAGCGCTTCGGGTAGGGGGACTTACTCAAGAGACCCAGTACTTC. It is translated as CASSEALRVGGLTQETQYF.

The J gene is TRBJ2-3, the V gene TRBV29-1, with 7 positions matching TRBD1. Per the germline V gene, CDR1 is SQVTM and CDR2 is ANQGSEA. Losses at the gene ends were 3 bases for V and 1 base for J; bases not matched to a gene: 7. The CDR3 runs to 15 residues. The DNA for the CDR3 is TGCAGCGTTGACGCACAGGGGTCACGCACAGATACGCAGTATTTT. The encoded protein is CSVDAQGSRTDTQYF.

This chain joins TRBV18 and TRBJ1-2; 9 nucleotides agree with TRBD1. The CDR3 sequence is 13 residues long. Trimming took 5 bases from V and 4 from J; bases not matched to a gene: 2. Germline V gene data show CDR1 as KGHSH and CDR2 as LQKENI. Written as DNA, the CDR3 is TGTGCCAGCTCAACGGGACAGGGCTATGGCTACACCTTC. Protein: CASSTGQGYGYTF.

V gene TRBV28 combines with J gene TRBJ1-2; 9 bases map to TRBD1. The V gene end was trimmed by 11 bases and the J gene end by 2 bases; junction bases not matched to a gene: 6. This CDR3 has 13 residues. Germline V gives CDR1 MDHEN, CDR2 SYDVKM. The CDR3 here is CAGGGQGNYGYTF. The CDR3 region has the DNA TGTGCCGGGGGGGGACAGGGAAACTATGGCTACACCTTC.

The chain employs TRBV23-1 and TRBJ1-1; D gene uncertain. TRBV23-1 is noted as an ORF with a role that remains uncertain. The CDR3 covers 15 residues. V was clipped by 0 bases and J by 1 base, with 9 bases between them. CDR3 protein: CASSQSEPENTEAFF. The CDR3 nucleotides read TGCGCCAGCAGTCAATCGGAGCCAGAGAACACTGAAGCTTTCTTT.

The CDR3 region has the DNA TGTGCCAGCAGCTTAGGCACAGGGGGCGGTTACGAGCAGTACTTC. Its translation: CASSLGTGGGYEQYF. The chain recombines TRBV11-3 with TRBJ2-7; 9 nucleotides line up with TRBD1. V gave up 1 base and J gave up 4 bases; unmatched junction bases: 5. Germline CDR1 SGHNT, CDR2 YENEEA. There are 15 residues in the CDR3.

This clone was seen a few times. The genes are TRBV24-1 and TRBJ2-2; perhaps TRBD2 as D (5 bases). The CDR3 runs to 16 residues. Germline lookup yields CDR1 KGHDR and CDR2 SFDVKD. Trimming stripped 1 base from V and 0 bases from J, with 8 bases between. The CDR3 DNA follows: TGTGCCACCAGTGATTTTGCGGGTGCGAACACCGGGGAGCTGTTTTTT. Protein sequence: CATSDFAGANTGELFF.

CDR3 coding DNA: TGTGCCTCCACGGGGGACGGGATCCCGTCCAATGAGCAGTTCTTC. Translating it yields CASTGDGIPSNEQFF. This chain links TRBV10-3 with TRBJ2-1, with TRBD2 as a possible D gene (6 bases). This CDR3 spans 15 amino acids. Germline V gene lookup returns CDR1 ENHRY and CDR2 SYGVKD. V was clipped by 11 bases and J by 6 bases, with 23 bases between them.

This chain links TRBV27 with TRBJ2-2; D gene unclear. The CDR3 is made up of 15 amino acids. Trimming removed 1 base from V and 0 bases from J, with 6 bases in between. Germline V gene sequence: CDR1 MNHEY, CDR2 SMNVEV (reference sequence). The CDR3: CASSLLRPNTGELFF. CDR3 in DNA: TGTGCCAGCAGTTTATTAAGGCCGAACACCGGGGAGCTGTTTTTT.

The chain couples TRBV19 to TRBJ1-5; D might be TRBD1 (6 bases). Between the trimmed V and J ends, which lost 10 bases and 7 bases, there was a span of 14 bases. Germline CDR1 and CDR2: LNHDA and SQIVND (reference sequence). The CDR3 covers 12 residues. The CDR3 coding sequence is TGTGCCACTCAAGATAGGGGGCAGCCCCAGCATTTT. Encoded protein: CATQDRGQPQHF.

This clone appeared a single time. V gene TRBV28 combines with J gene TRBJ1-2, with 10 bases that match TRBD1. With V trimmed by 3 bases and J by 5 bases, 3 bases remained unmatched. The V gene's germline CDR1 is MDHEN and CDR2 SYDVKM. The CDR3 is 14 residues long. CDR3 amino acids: CASSFWGQGYGYTF. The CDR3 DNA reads TGTGCCAGCAGTTTTTGGGGACAGGGGTATGGCTACACCTTC.